Included here is one T cell receptor beta chain sequence, with context. Only in-frame clones appear in the TCRdb table, and some are missing; sequencing was by immunoSEQ multiplex PCR. Here the sample spans roughly 93,000 clones, more than 80% being singletons. The data originate from a study of OX40 agonist ivuxolimab in advanced cancers. Germline V gene lookup returns CDR1 SQVTM and CDR2 ANQGSEA. The CDR3 sequence is 12 residues long. Sequences were derived from CD4+ or CD8+ T cells sorted from blood, sampled in a trial of the OX40 agonist ivuxolimab. The rearrangement uses TRBV29-1 and TRBJ2-5; no clear D gene. Judging by the DNA end, TRBJ2-7 fits better; the J call may be wrong. The TCR was taken from an adult with an advanced solid tumor such as melanoma, head and neck, liver or kidney cancer. The CDR3 loop reads CSVEDQVYEQYF. The CDR3 bases are TGCAGCGTTGAAGATCAGGTATACGAGCAGTACTTC.